The following is a TCR beta chain sequence with its context. The data are from a study of blood T cells in healthy people across ages. Approximately 10 milliliters of peripheral blood were drawn from each donor into EDTA-treated tubes. The CDR3 has 15 residues. Primed by a sample-barcoded 5' primer and a J-beta primer mix, a second PCR proceeded for 7 to 11 cycles. TCRdb reprocessed the 5' RACE reads with MiXCR, giving one entry per CDR3 protein. Of roughly 1,700,000 distinct CDR3 sequences detected, roughly 27% appear once; the ten largest clones hold over 7%. This TCR was sampled from a woman in her 30s in good health. J is TRBJ1-4 and V is TRBV21-1; the table names TRBD1, a call not compared with the DNA. TRBV21-1 constitutes a pseudogene. Sequencing was done on a sample of blood. CDR3 loop: CASSNFGTGVEKLFF. CDR3 bases: TGTGCCAGCAGCAACTTCGGGACAGGGGTTGAAAAACTGTTTTTT.